This TCR beta chain comes out of a study of CD8+ T cells in alopecia areata. About this clone itself: Antigen unknown.

In germline, CDR1 is SNHLY, CDR2 FYNNEI. The V end was cut by 7 bases, the J end by 4 bases, with 16 bases between. The CDR3 contains 14 residues. General study findings and limits: There were also resident alphabeta T cells of normal skin sequenced in scalp samples. In patients, TCRs were shared less clearly than in mice, and HLA may possibly be involved. Relative to normal scalp, lesional scalp, especially alopecia totalis/universalis, showed higher clonality.

Samples from alopecia areata patients were lesional scalp punch biopsies and peripheral blood. cDNA reverse transcribed from extracted RNA served as the sequencing template. The table came from immunoSEQ multiplex PCR; TCRdb's copy has only in-frame clones and leaves some out. The sample shows about 110,000 clones, 50% to 70% of them seen only once. The rearrangement links TRBV2 to TRBJ1-2, with D hard to call. Material for sequencing was NKG2D-low CD8+ T cells sorted from blood. The TCR comes from a human donor with alopecia areata. The DNA of the CDR3 is TGTGCCAGCACCCCCACGAGGGCTCCCTATGGCTACACCTTC. Its translation: CASTPTRAPYGYTF.